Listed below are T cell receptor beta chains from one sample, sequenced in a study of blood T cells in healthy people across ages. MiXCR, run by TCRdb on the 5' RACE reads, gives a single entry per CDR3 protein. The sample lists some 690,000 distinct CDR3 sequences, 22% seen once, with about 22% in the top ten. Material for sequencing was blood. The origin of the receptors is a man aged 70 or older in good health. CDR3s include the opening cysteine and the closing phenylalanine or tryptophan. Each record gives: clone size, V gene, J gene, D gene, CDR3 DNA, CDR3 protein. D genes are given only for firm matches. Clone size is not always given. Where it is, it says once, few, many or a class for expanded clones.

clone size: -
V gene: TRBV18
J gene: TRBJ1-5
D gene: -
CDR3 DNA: TGTGCCAGCTCACCAACAAGGAATAGCAATCAGCCCCAGCATTTT
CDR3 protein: CASSPTRNSNQPQHF

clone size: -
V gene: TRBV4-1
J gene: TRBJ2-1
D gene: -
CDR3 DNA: TGCGCCAGCAGCCAAGTTTTTCTGGCGGAGACCTACAATGAGCAGTTCTTC
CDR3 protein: CASSQVFLAETYNEQFF

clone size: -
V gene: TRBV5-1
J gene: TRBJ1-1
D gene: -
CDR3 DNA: TGCGCCAGCAGCTTGCTCCGACCGGGAAATGAAGCTTTCTTT
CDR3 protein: CASSLLRPGNEAFF

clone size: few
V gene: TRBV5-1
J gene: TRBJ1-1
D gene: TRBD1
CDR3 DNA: TGCGCCAGCAGCGTCGGGACAGATCCTTTTGAAGCTTTCTTT
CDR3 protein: CASSVGTDPFEAFF

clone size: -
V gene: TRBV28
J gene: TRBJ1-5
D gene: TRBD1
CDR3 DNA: TGTGCCAGCAGTTCGGGACAGGGGCTCTGGCAGCCCCAGCATTTT
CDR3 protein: CASSSGQGLWQPQHF

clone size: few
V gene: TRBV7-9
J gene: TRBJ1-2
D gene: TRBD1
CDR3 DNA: TGTGCCAGCAGCAAACAGGGGGCCCATGGCTACACCTTC
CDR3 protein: CASSKQGAHGYTF

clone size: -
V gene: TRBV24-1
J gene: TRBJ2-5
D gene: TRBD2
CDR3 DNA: TGTGCCACCAGTGATACCGGACTGGGAGGGGAGACCCAGTACTTC
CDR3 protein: CATSDTGLGGETQYF

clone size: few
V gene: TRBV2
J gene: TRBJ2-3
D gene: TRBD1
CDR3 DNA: TGTGCCAGCGGCGGACAGGGAAGGGCAGATACGCAGTATTTT
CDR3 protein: CASGGQGRADTQYF

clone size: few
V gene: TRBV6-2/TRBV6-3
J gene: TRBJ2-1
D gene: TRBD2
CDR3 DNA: TGTGCCAGCAGTTACTCGAGTTTTGGCAGCGGGGGAAAGAATGAGCAGTTCTTC
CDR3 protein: CASSYSSFGSGGKNEQFF

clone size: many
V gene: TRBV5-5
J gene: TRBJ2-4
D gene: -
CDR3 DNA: TGTGCCAGCAGCTTGCTCGGTGGCAAAAACATTCAGTACTTC
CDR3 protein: CASSLLGGKNIQYF

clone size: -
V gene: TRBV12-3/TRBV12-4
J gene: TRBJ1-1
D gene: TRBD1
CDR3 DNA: TGTGCCAGCAGGGTTAACCGGGACAGCGGCCAAGCTCTCTTT
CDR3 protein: CASRVNRDSGQALF

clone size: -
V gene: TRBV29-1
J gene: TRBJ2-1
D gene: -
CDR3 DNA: TGCAGCTGGGTTGGGACGGATTACAATGAGCAGTTCTTC
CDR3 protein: CSWVGTDYNEQFF

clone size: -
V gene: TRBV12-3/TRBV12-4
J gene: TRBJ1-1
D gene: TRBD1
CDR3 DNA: TGTGCCAGCAGCCGGGACAGGGGTAAGGGCACTGAAGCTTTCTTT
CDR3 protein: CASSRDRGKGTEAFF

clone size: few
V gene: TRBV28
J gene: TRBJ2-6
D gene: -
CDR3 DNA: TGTGCCAGCACTGGGGGAATACAGGCTGGGGCCAACGTCCTGACTTTC
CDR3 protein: CASTGGIQAGANVLTF

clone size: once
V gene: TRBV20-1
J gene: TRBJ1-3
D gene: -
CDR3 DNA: TGCAGTGTTCAGGGCCCTGGAAACACCATATATTTT
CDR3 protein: CSVQGPGNTIYF

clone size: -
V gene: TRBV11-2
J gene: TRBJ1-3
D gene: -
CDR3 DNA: TGTGCCAGCAGTTTCGGGGTCACTGGAAACACCATATATTTT
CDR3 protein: CASSFGVTGNTIYF

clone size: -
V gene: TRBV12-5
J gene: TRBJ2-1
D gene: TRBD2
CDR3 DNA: TGTGCTAGTGGTTTGGGGGGACTAGCGGATTACAATGAGCAGTTCTTC
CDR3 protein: CASGLGGLADYNEQFF

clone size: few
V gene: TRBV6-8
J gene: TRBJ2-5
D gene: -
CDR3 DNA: TGTGCCGGCAAACTAGTGGAGACCCAGTACTTC
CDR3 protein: CAGKLVETQYF

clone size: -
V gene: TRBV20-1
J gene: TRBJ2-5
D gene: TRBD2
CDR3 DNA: TGCAGTGCTGACAGCGGGGAAGAGACCCAGTACTTC
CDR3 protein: CSADSGEETQYF

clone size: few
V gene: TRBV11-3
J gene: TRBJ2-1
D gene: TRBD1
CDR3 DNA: TGTGCCAGCCGAGGGGACAGGGGGCGTAATGAGCAGTTCTTC
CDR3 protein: CASRGDRGRNEQFF

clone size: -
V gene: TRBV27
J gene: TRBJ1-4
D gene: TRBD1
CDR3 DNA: TGTGCCAGCAGTTTAGTGGGACAGACTAATGAAAAACTGTTTTTT
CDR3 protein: CASSLVGQTNEKLFF

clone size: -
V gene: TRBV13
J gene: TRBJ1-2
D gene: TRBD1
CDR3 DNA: TGTGCCAGCAGCCAGGGACAGTTCTATGGCTACACCTTC
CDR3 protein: CASSQGQFYGYTF

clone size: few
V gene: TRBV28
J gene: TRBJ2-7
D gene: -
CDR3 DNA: TGTGCCAGCAGTTTTGGTACAGGGAACTACGAGCAGTACTTC
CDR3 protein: CASSFGTGNYEQYF

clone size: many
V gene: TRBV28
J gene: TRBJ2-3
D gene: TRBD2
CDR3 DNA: TGTGCCAGCAGTTTGGCCGGGACTAGCGGGGGGAGCACAGATACGCAGTATTTT
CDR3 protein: CASSLAGTSGGSTDTQYF

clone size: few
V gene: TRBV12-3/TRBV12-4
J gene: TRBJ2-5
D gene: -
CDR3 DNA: TGTGCCAGCAGTTTAGGTTCGGCTACGACCCAGTACTTC
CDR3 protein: CASSLGSATTQYF

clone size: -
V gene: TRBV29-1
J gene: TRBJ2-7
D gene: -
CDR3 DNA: TGCAGCGTTGAAATTTCGAGGGGTAGGTCCTACGAGCAGTACTTC
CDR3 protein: CSVEISRGRSYEQYF

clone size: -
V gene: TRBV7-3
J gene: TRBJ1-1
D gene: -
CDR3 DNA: TGTGCCAGCGGCGGGGCGGCAGTCAGTTTGAACACTGAAGCTTTCTTT
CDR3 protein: CASGGAAVSLNTEAFF

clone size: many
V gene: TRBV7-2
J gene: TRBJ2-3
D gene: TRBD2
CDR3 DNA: TGTGCCAGCAGCAGCGGGGGGACTAACACAGATACGCAGTATTTT
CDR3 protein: CASSSGGTNTDTQYF

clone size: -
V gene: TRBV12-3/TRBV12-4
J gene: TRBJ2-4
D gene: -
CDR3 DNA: TGTGCCAGCAGTTTAGCGCCGGATCTAGTCAAAAACATTCAGTACTTC
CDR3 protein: CASSLAPDLVKNIQYF

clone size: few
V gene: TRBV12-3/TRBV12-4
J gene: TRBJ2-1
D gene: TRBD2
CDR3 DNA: TGTGCCAGCTCCATAGCGGGAGCAGGCAATGAGCAGTTCTTC
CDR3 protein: CASSIAGAGNEQFF

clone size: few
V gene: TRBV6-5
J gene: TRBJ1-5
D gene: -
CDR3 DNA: TGTGCCAGCAGTTACTCCAATAGCAATCAGCCCCAGCATTTT
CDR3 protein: CASSYSNSNQPQHF

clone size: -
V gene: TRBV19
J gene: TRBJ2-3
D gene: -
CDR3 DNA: TGTGCCAGTAGGTTCGGGGAACTCACAGATACGCAGTATTTT
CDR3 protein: CASRFGELTDTQYF

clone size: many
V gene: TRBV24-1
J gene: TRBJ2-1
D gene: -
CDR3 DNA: TGTGCCACCAGTGACCCCGCGGAAGGGTACAATGAGCAGTTCTTC
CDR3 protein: CATSDPAEGYNEQFF

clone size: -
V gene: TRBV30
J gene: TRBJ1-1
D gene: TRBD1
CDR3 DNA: TGTGCCTGGACCACAACAGGGGACACTGAAGCTTTCTTT
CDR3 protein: CAWTTTGDTEAFF

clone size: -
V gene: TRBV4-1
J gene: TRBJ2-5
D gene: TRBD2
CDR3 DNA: TGCGCCAGCAGCCAAGTAACTAGCGCGTATGAGACCCAGTACTTC
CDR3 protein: CASSQVTSAYETQYF

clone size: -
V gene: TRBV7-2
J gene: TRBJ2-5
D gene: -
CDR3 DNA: TGTGCCAGCAGCATTGTAGGGGGTCAAGAGACCCAGTACTTC
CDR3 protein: CASSIVGGQETQYF

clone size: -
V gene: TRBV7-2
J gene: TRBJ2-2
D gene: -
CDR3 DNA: TGTGCCAGCAGCTTTAGACTGGGGAACACCGGGGAGCTGTTTTTT
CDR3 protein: CASSFRLGNTGELFF

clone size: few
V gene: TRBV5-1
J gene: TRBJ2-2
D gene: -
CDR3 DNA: TGCGCCAGCAGCTTGGGACATACGAACACCGGGGAGCTGTTTTTT
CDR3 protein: CASSLGHTNTGELFF

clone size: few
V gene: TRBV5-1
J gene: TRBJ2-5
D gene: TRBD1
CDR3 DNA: TGCGCCAGCAGCGACACAGGGGGCTATGAGACCCAGTACTTC
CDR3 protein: CASSDTGGYETQYF

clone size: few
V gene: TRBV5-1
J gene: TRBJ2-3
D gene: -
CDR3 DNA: TGCGCCAGCAGCTCGCAAGGGGACCCTAGCACAGATACGCAGTATTTT
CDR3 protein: CASSSQGDPSTDTQYF

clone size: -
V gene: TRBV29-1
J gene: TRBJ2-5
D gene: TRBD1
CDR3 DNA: TGCAGCGTTTCCTCGGGACAGGGTGGGTTCTTC
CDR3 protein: CSVSSGQGGFF

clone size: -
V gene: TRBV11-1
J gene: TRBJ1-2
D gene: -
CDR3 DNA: TGTGCCAGCAGCTATGGGGGACAAATGGGTGGCTACACCTTC
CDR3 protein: CASSYGGQMGGYTF

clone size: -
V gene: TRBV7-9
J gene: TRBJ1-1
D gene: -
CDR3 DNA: TGTGCCAGCAGCTCCTTGACAGTCACTGAAGCTTTCTTT
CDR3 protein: CASSSLTVTEAFF

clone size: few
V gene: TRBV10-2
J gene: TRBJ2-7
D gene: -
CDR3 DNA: TGCGCCAGCAGTCACGGGGGCTACGAGCAGTACTTC
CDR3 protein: CASSHGGYEQYF

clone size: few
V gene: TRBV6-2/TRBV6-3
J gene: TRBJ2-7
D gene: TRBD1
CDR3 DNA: TGTGCCAGCAGTTCCCGCAGGGGGCTCCTCTACGAGCAGTACTTC
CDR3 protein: CASSSRRGLLYEQYF

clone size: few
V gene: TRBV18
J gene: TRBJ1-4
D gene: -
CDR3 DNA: TGTGCCAGCTCACCACAATTCGGGGAAAAACTGTTTTTT
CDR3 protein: CASSPQFGEKLFF

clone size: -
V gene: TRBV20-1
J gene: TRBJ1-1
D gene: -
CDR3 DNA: TGCAGTGCTGGAGTCCCAGGAAAGAACACTGAAGCTTTCTTT
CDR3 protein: CSAGVPGKNTEAFF

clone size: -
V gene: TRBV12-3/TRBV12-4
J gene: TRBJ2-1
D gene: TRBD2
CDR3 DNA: TGTGCCAGCAGTTCCTCTGGAGCGGGAGGGCTTTACAATGAGCAGTTCTTC
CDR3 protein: CASSSSGAGGLYNEQFF

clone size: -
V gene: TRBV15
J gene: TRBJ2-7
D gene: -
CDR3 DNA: TGTGCCACCAGCAGAGGGGCTAATGTACCGAGCTCCTACGAGCAGTACTTC
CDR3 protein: CATSRGANVPSSYEQYF

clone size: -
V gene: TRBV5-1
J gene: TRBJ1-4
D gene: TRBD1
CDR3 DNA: TGCGCCAGCAGCTGGGGGGACAGAGGATTTAATGAAAAACTGTTTTTT
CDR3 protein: CASSWGDRGFNEKLFF

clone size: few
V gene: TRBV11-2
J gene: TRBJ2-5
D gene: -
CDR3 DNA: TGTGCCAGCAGCCAGATTCGCCAGGAGGAGACCCAGTACTTC
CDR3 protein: CASSQIRQEETQYF